One and the same sample provided the 17 T cell receptor beta chains below, sequenced in a study of Graves' ophthalmopathy and Graves' hyperthyroidism. Amplified material comprised TCR beta CDR3 regions derived from RNA transcripts. The first round was an RT-PCR with HTBI primers, and the second round was a multiplex PCR. TCRdb called the multiplex PCR reads again in MiXCR, with one record for every CDR3 protein. The sample lists about 400,000 distinct CDR3 sequences, under 25% occurring once. Sequenced input: peripheral blood. These receptors were obtained from a woman aged 18-30 years with stable Graves' hyperthyroidism.

This clonotype was observed many times. V gene TRBV25-1 combines with J gene TRBJ2-5, with 8 nucleotides matching TRBD1. After removal of 6 bases from V and 2 bases from J, the junction contained 5 bases not matched to a gene. Germline V lookup: CDR1 MGHDK, CDR2 SYGVNS. The CDR3 runs to 14 residues. The CDR3 region is CASRDRGQQETQYF. CDR3 DNA: TGTGCCAGCAGAGACAGGGGCCAACAAGAGACCCAGTACTTC.

This rearrangement joins TRBV30 to TRBJ1-2, with D uncertain. The CDR3 loop spans 12 amino acids. Germline V CDR1 and CDR2: GTSNPN, SVGIG (reference sequence). V was clipped by 3 bases and J by 3 bases, with 8 bases between them. The CDR3 loop is CAWRFSYYGYTF. The CDR3 coding sequence is TGTGCCTGGAGGTTCAGCTACTATGGCTACACCTTC.

This clonotype was counted a few times. The chain couples TRBV6-2 or TRBV6-3 to TRBJ2-5, with 14 bases that match TRBD2. V dropped 6 bases and J dropped 5; count of bases not matched to a gene: 17. The CDR3 runs 19 residues. CDR1 MNHEY and CDR2 SVGEGT come from the germline V gene. The DNA of the CDR3 is TGTGCCAGCAGCTTAGACAACCGGACTAGCGGGAGGTACCCGGAGACCCAGTACTTC. It translates to CASSLDNRTSGRYPETQYF.

This clonotype occurred many times. The V and J genes are TRBV29-1 and TRBJ2-7; the D gene is possibly TRBD1 (6 bases). The length of the CDR3 is 14 residues. Germline values: CDR1 SQVTM, CDR2 ANQGSEA. Trimming removed 7 bases from V and 0 bases from J, with 16 bases in between. As DNA, the CDR3 is TGCAGCGCATTGGACAGCCGCCTCTCCTACGAGCAGTACTTC. As protein: CSALDSRLSYEQYF.

This clonotype was counted at least ten times. V usage is TRBV7-8 and J usage is TRBJ1-2, with D possibly TRBD1 on 6 matching bases. The CDR3 spans 15 residues. Germline assignment: CDR1 SGHVS and CDR2 FQNEAQ. The germline V and J ends were trimmed by 7 bases and 2 bases, with 17 bases remaining between them. The CDR3 sequence: CASTSRGGQNYGYTF. In DNA, the CDR3 is TGTGCCAGCACCTCCCGCGGGGGGCAGAACTATGGCTACACCTTC.

This clonotype was observed at least ten times. The V gene is TRBV6-5, the J gene TRBJ1-2; weak D call: TRBD1 (6 bases). V lost 2 bases, J lost 8 bases, and 12 bases lay in between. The CDR3 length is 13 residues. Germline V gene sequence: CDR1 MNHEY, CDR2 SVGAGI. The CDR3 loop is CASSYTRGRGYTF. In DNA, the CDR3 is TGTGCCAGCAGTTACACCAGGGGACGCGGCTACACCTTC.

The CDR3 reads CASSYVRGSYEQYF. The CDR3 coding sequence is TGTGCCAGCAGTTACGTCAGGGGGTCGTACGAGCAGTACTTC. The chain is built from TRBV6-5 and TRBJ2-7, with TRBD1 matching over 7 bases. Germline V gene lookup returns CDR1 MNHEY and CDR2 SVGAGI. V shed 2 bases and J 4 bases; nucleotides not matched to a gene: 5. The CDR3 has 14 amino acids.

This clonotype was counted at least ten times. The V gene is TRBV6-5, the J gene TRBJ2-7, with TRBD1 matching over 10 bases. The CDR3 length is 15 residues. After removal of 2 bases from V and 7 bases from J, the junction contained 8 bases not matched to a gene. Per the germline V gene, CDR1 is MNHEY and CDR2 is SVGAGI. CDR3 sequence (DNA): TGTGCCAGCAGTTACCCAGGGACAGGGGAGTTTGAGCAGTACTTC. Amino acid sequence: CASSYPGTGEFEQYF.

V and J are TRBV27 and TRBJ1-2; D unclear. This CDR3 contains 13 residues. Trimming removed 5 bases at V and 8 bases at J, with 15 bases between. From germline, CDR1 is MNHEY and CDR2 SMNVEV (reference sequence). CDR3 sequence reads: CASSDIPPGGYTF. In DNA form, the CDR3 reads TGTGCCAGCAGTGACATTCCTCCGGGAGGCTACACCTTC.

The CDR3 nucleotides read TGCGCCAGCAGACAACGAACCGGGACAGGGCCGGATGGCTACACCTTC. Amino acids: CASRQRTGTGPDGYTF. The rearrangement links TRBV5-1 to TRBJ1-2; 9 bases match TRBD1. This CDR3 region has 16 residues. With V trimmed by 5 bases and J by 6 bases, 14 bases remained unmatched. From germline, CDR1 is SGHRS and CDR2 YFSETQ.

This clonotype was observed a handful of times. The chain couples TRBV6-2 or TRBV6-3 to TRBJ1-1; TRBD1 is a possible D gene (5 bases). This CDR3 spans 17 amino acids. The germline V gene has CDR1 MNHEY and CDR2 SVGEGT. Trimming cost V 5 bases and J 0 bases, with 19 bases left between them. The CDR3 here is CASSPISGDDMNTEAFF. Here the CDR3 DNA reads TGTGCCAGCAGTCCAATATCGGGGGATGACATGAACACTGAAGCTTTCTTT.

This clonotype was seen a few times. One end of the junction fails to match germline, which may point to a read error. V and J are TRBV11-2 and TRBJ2-5, with D perhaps assigned TRBD1 or TRBD2 (6 bases each). Germline V gene lookup returns CDR1 SGHAT and CDR2 FQNNGV. This CDR3 comprises 14 residues. In nucleotides, the CDR3 is TGTGCCAACAGCCTCCGGGGGCTCCAGGAGACCCAGTACTTC. It encodes CANSLRGLQETQYF.

This clonotype has a count of ten or more. CDR3 sequence reads: CASSLSQVSGNTIYF. In nucleotides, the CDR3 is TGTGCCAGCAGCTTGAGTCAGGTCTCTGGAAACACCATATATTTT. The chain combines TRBV7-9 with TRBJ1-3, with D unresolved. The germline V and J ends were trimmed by 3 bases and 0 bases, with 9 bases remaining between them. In germline, CDR1 is SEHNR, CDR2 FQNEAQ (reference sequence). The CDR3 sequence is 15 residues long.

This clonotype was counted at least ten times. V usage is TRBV5-1 and J usage is TRBJ1-2, with 7 nucleotides matching TRBD1. Germline loops: CDR1 SGHRS, CDR2 YFSETQ. V shed 4 bases and J 0 bases; nucleotides not matched to a gene: 3. The CDR3 runs 14 residues. The CDR3: CASSAGTANYGYTF. CDR3 coding DNA: TGCGCCAGCAGCGCCGGGACAGCTAACTATGGCTACACCTTC.

This clonotype was found many times. This chain connects TRBV12-3 or TRBV12-4 to TRBJ2-5; D gene ambiguous. Trimming removed 8 bases at V and 1 base at J, with 14 bases between. The CDR3 length is 14 residues. The CDR3 DNA is TGTGCCAGCGGATCGAGTTTCATCCAAGAGACCCAGTACTTC. Translation gives CASGSSFIQETQYF.

This chain connects TRBV6-1 to TRBJ2-5, with D perhaps TRBD2 (5 bases). Trimming removed 4 bases at V and 0 bases at J, with 12 bases between. The CDR3 loop spans 15 amino acids. Germline values: CDR1 MNHNS, CDR2 SASEGT. CDR3 in amino acids: CASSGVATNQETQYF. The CDR3 nucleotides read TGTGCCAGCAGTGGGGTAGCGACCAACCAAGAGACCCAGTACTTC.

This clonotype occurred many times. The chain carries TRBV12-3 or TRBV12-4 and TRBJ2-7; 9 bases are a match to TRBD1. V was pared by 6 bases and J by 6 bases, with 9 bases of the junction left unmatched. The CDR3 loop spans 14 amino acids. The CDR3 sequence: CASSLNRGPSEQYF. DNA for the CDR3: TGTGCCAGCAGCCTTAACAGGGGGCCGAGCGAGCAGTACTTC.